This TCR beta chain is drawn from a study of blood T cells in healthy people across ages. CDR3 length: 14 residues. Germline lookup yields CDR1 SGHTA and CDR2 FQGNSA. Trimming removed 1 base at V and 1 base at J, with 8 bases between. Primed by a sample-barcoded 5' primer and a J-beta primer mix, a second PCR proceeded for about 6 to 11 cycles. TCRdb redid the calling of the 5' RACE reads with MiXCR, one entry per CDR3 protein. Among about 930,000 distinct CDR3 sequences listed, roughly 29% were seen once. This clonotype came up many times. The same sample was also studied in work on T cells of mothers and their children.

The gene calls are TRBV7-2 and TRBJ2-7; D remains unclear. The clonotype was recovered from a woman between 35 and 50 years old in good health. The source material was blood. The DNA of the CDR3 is TGTGCCAGCAGCTTAGGGGTCTTATCCTACGAGCAGTACTTC. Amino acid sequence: CASSLGVLSYEQYF. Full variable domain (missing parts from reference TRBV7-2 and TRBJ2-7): GAGVSQSPSNKVTEKGKDVELRCDPISGHTALYWYRQSLGQGLEFLIYFQGNSAPDKSGLPSDRFSAERTGGSVSTLTIQRTQQEDSAVYLCASSLGVLSYEQYFGPGTRLTVT.